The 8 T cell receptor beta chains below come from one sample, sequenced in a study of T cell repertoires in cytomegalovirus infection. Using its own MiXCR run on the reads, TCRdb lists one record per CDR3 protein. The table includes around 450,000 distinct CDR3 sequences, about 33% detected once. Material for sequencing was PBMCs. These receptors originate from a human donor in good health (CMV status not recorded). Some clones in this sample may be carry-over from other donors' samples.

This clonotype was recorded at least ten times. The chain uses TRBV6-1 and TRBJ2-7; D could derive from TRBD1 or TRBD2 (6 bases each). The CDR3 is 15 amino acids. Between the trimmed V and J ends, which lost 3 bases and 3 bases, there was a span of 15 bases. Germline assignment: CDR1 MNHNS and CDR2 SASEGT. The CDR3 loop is CASSDLLEGGYEQYF. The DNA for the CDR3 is TGTGCCAGCAGTGATCTACTTGAGGGGGGCTACGAGCAGTACTTC.

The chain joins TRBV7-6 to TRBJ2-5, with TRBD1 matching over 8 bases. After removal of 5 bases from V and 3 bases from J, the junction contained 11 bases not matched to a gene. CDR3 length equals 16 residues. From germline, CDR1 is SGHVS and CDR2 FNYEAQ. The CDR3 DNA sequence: TGTGCCAGCAGCAAACAACCCGGGACAGGAGAAGAGACCCAGTACTTC. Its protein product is CASSKQPGTGEETQYF.

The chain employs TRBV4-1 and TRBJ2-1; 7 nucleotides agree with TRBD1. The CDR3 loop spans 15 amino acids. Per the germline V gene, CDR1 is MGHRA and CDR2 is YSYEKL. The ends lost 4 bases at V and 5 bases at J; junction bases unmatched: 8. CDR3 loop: CASSLTDRPHNEQFF. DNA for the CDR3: TGCGCCAGCAGCCTCACGGACAGGCCCCACAATGAGCAGTTCTTC.

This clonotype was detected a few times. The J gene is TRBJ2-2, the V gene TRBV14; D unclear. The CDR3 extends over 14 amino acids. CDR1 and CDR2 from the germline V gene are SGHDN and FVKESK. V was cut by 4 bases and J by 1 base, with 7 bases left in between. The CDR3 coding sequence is TGTGCCAGCAGCCCACTCGGGAACACCGGGGAGCTGTTTTTT. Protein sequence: CASSPLGNTGELFF. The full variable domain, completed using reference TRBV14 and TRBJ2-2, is EAGVTQFPSHSVIEKGQTVTLRCDPISGHDNLYWYRRVMGKEIKFLLHFVKESKQDESGMPNNRFLAERTGGTYSTLKVQPAELEDSGVYFCASSPLGNTGELFFGEGSRLTVL.

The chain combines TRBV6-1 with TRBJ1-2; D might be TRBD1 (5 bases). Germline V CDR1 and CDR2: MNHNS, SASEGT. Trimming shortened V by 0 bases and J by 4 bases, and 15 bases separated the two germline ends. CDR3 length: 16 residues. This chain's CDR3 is CASSEAGTIRVYGYTF. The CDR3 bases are TGTGCCAGCAGTGAAGCCGGGACTATACGGGTCTATGGCTACACCTTC.

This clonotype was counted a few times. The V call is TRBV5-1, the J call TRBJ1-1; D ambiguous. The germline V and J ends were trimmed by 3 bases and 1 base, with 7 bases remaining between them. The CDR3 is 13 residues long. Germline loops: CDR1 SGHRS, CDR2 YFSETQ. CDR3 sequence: CASSSPGNTEAFF. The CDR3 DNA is TGCGCCAGCAGCTCCCCGGGGAACACTGAAGCTTTCTTT.

The CDR3 reads CASSEGETGSRNQPQHF. In DNA, the CDR3 is TGTGCCAGCAGTGAAGGTGAGACAGGGTCACGCAATCAGCCCCAGCATTTT. The chain couples TRBV2 to TRBJ1-5; 7 bases map to TRBD1. The germline CDR1 and CDR2 sequences are SNHLY and FYNNEI. The CDR3 runs to 17 residues. Trimming removed 1 base from V and 2 bases from J; junction bases left unmatched: 8.

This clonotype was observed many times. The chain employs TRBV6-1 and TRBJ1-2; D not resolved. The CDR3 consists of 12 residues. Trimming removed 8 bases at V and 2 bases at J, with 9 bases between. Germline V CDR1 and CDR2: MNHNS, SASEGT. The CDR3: CASGTGNYGYTF. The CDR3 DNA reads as TGTGCCAGCGGAACGGGAAACTATGGCTACACCTTC.